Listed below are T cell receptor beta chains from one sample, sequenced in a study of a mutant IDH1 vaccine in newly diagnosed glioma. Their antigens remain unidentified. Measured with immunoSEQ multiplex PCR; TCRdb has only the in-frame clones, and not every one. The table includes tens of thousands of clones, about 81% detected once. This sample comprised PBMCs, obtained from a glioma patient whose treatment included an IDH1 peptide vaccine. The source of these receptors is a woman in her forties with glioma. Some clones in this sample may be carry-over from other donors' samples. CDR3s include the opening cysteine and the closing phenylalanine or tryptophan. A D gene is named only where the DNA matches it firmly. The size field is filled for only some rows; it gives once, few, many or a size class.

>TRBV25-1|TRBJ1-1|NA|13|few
TGTGCCAGCAGTGAATTAAGGGGGTCTGAAGCTTTCTTT
CASSELRGSEAFF
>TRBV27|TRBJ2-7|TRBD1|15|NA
TGTGCCAGCAGTGCTGAACCGGGACAGGGTTACGAGCAGTACTTC
CASSAEPGQGYEQYF
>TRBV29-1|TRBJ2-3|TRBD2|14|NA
TGCAGCGTTGCAGCGGGGGGGAGCACAGATACGCAGTATTTT
CSVAAGGSTDTQYF
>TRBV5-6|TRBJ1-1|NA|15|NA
TGTGCCAGCAGCTATCCCCGGGACTTGGACACTGAAGCTTTCTTT
CASSYPRDLDTEAFF
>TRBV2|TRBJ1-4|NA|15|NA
TGTGCCAGCAGTGACAGGGAGTATAGCGACGAAAAACTGTTTTTT
CASSDREYSDEKLFF
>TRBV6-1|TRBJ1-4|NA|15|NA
TGTGCCAGCAGTGAGGAGACAGGCACGAATGAAAAACTGTTTTTT
CASSEETGTNEKLFF
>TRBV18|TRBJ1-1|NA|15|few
TGTGCCAGCTCACCACCCCAGGGAAGAGGGACTGAAGCTTTCTTT
CASSPPQGRGTEAFF
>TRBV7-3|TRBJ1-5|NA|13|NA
TGTGCCAGCAGTCCGGACGGCAATCAGCCCCAGCATTTT
CASSPDGNQPQHF
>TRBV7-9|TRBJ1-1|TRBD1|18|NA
TGTGCCAGCAGCTTAGGGGACAGGGGGCAGTTAATGAACACTGAAGCTTTCTTT
CASSLGDRGQLMNTEAFF
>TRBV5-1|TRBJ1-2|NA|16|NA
TGCGCCAGCAGCTTGGCTCTTTTAACAGTGAACTATGGCTACACCTTC
CASSLALLTVNYGYTF
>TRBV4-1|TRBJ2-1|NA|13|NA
TGCGCCAGCAGCCAAGAACGGGGGAGGGAGCAGTTCTTC
CASSQERGREQFF
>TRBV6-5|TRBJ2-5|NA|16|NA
NA
CASSSSVFREEETQYF
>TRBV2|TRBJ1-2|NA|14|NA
TGTGCCAGCAGTGACCAGGGTGCGTACTATGGCTACACCTTC
CASSDQGAYYGYTF
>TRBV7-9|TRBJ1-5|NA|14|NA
TGTGCCAGCAGCTTTGCGGGGGGCAATCAGCCCCAGCATTTT
CASSFAGGNQPQHF
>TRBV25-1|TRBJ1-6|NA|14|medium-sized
TGTGCCAGCCTACCGGGACACCGGGCTGGGCCCCTCCACTTT
CASLPGHRAGPLHF
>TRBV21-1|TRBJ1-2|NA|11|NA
TGTGCCAGCAAGTTGAGTACAGGGATCACCTTC
CASKLSTGITF
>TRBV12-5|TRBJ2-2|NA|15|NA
TGTGCTAGTGGTTTTGGTACAGGGAGGTCCGGGGAGCTGTTTTTT
CASGFGTGRSGELFF
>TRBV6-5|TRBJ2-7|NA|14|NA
TGTGCCAGCAGTTACATCCTGGGGTTGGGCGAGCAGTACTTC
CASSYILGLGEQYF
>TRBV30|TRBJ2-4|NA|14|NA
TGTGCCTGGACCTTCAGAGGGGGAGAAAGCATTCAGTACTTC
CAWTFRGGESIQYF
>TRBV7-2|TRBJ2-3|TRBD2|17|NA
TGTGCCAGCAGCTTCCGGTCAGCGGGGGGGCCTAAGGATACGCAGTATTTT
CASSFRSAGGPKDTQYF
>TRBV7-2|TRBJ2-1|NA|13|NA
TGTGCCAGCACCAGAACCCGGGGCCCCCAGCCGTTCTTC
CASTRTRGPQPFF
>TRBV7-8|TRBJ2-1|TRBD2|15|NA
TGTGCCAGCGTGGGTTGGGGACTAGTAACCAATGAGCAGTTCTTC
CASVGWGLVTNEQFF
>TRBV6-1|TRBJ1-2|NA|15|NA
TGTGCCAGCAGTGAAGGCGCAGGGGCCAATGATGGCTACACCTTC
CASSEGAGANDGYTF
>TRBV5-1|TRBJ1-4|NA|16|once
TGCGCCAGCAGCTTTCGGACCGGCACAACTAATGAAAAACTGTTTTTT
CASSFRTGTTNEKLFF
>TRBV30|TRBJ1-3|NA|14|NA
TGTGCCTGGGGGGACGGGTACTCTGGAAACACCATATATTTT
CAWGDGYSGNTIYF
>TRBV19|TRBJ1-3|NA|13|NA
TGTGCCAGTAGTCCCCTTGGTGGAAACACCATATATTTT
CASSPLGGNTIYF
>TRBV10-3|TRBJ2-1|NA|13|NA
TGTGCCATCAGTCAAAGCATTAACAATGAGCAGTTCTTC
CAISQSINNEQFF
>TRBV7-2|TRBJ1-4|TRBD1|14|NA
TGTGCCAGCAGCAAACAGGGGGCAAGTGAAAAACTGTTTTTT
CASSKQGASEKLFF
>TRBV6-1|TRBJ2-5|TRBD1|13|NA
TGTGCCAGCGGGACAGGGGGCGGAGAGACCCAGTACTTC
CASGTGGGETQYF
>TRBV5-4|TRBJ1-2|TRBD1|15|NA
TGTGCCAGCAGTCGCGGACAGGCACCAAACTATGGCTACACCTTC
CASSRGQAPNYGYTF
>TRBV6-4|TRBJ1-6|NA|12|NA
TGTGCCAGCAGATTGGGGAATTCACCCCTCCACTTT
CASRLGNSPLHF
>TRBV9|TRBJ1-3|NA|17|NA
TGTGCCAGCAGCGACCGTAGCCCGGGGAATAGTGGAAACACCATATATTTT
CASSDRSPGNSGNTIYF
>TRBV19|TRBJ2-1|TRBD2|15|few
TGTGCCAGTAGTCTCGGGACTAGCGGGTCCAATGAGCAGTTCTTC
CASSLGTSGSNEQFF
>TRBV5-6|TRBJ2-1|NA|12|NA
TGTGCCAGCCTGGCGACACGGGGTGAGCAGTTCTTC
CASLATRGEQFF
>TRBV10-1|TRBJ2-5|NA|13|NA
TGCGCCAGCAGTGAGTCCCGGGTAGGGACCCAGTACTTC
CASSESRVGTQYF
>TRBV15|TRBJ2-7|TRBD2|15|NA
TGTGCCACCAGCAGTGGCCTAGCGGGCGCCTACGAGCAGTACTTC
CATSSGLAGAYEQYF
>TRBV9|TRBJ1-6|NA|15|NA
TGTGCCAGCTCCCTTCCCAGCGGGAATAATTCACCCCTCCACTTT
CASSLPSGNNSPLHF
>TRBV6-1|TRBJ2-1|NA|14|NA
TGTGCCAGCACACTCCGACAGGCTCGAGATGAGCAGTTCTTC
CASTLRQARDEQFF
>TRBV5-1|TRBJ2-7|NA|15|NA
TGCGCCAGCAGCTTGGGCGGGAAGGGGTACTACGAGCAGTACTTC
CASSLGGKGYYEQYF
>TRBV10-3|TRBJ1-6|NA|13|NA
TGTGCCATACAGGGAGGGTATAATTCACCCCTCCACTTT
CAIQGGYNSPLHF
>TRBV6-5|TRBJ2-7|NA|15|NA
TGTGCCACCATGAACCCTGGTGGGGGTTACGGGGAGCAGTACTTC
CATMNPGGGYGEQYF
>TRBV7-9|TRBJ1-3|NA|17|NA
TGTGCCAGCGCGTTGACAAGTAACTCATTCTCTGGAAACACCATATATTTT
CASALTSNSFSGNTIYF
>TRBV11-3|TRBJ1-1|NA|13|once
TGTGCCAGCAGCCCGGGACGGAACACTGAAGCTTTCTTT
CASSPGRNTEAFF
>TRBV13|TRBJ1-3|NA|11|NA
TGTGCCAGCAGCTTAGCAAACACCATATATTTT
CASSLANTIYF
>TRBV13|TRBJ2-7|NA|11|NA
TGTGCCAGCAGACAGGGCTACGAGCAGTACTTC
CASRQGYEQYF
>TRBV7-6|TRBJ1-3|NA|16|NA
TGTGCCAGCAGCTTATCCCCTACAGGATCCGGAAACACCATATATTTT
CASSLSPTGSGNTIYF
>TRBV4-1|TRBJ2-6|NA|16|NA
TGCGCCAGCAGCCCCTTGAGCACGGCTGGGGCCAACGTCCTGACTTTC
CASSPLSTAGANVLTF
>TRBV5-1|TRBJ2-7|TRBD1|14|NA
TGCGCCAGCAGCACTGGGACAGGCCCCTACGAGCAGTACTTC
CASSTGTGPYEQYF
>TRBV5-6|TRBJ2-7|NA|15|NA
TGTGCCAGCAGCTTCGGAACAGCGAACTCCTACGAGCAGTACTTC
CASSFGTANSYEQYF
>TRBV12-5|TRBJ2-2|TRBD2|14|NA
TGTGCTAGTCATAGCGGGGCCAACACCGGGGAGCTGTTTTTT
CASHSGANTGELFF
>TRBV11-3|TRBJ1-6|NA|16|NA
TGTGCCAGCAGCCGTTCGGGGAGCTCCTATAATTCACCCCTCCACTTT
CASSRSGSSYNSPLHF
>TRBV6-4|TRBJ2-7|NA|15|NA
TGTGCCAGCAGTGTGTGTAGGGTCAGCTCCTACGAGCAGTACTTC
CASSVCRVSSYEQYF
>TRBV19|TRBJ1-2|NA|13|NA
TGTGCCAGTAGTACCTTGGGGCCCTATGGCTACACCTTC
CASSTLGPYGYTF
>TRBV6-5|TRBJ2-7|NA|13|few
TGTGCCAGCTCGTCAATTCGCCACTACGAGCAGTACTTC
CASSSIRHYEQYF
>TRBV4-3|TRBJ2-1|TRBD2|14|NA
TGCGCCAGCAGTAAGGGACTAGCTCTCGATGAGCAGTTCTTC
CASSKGLALDEQFF
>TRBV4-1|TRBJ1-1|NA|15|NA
TGCGCCAGCAGCCGCTCCATTCAACAGAACACTGAAGCTTTCTTT
CASSRSIQQNTEAFF
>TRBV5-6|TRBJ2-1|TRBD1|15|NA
TGTGCCAGCAGCCCGGGACAGGGGGCCTACAATGAGCAGTTCTTC
CASSPGQGAYNEQFF
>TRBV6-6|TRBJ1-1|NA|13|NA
TGTGCCAGCACCCCGGCCAGGTTCACTGAAGCTTTCTTT
CASTPARFTEAFF
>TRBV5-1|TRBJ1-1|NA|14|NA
TGCGCCAGCAGCTTTGACTTTCAGGGCACTGAAGCTTTCTTT
CASSFDFQGTEAFF